This TCR beta chain was observed in a study of OX40 agonist ivuxolimab in advanced cancers. Across the study: Patients were treated with ivuxolimab, an agonistic anti-OX40 (CD134) antibody. The study's findings and limits: Which antigen the expanded peripheral T cells recognized is unknown. Expanded clones tended on average to be more numerous among CD8+ T cells than CD4+.

Baseline, cycle 4 day 1, and cycle 7 day 1 were the blood sampling points. Points on this clone: Its specificity is not known.

Sequencing used immunoSEQ multiplex PCR; TCRdb keeps in-frame clones, though not all of them. Here the sample spans roughly 25,000 clones, roughly 80% being singletons. The trim removed 5 bases at V and 2 bases at J, leaving 10 bases unmatched. Looked up from germline, CDR1 is SEHNR and CDR2 is FQNEAQ (reference sequence). There are 16 residues in the CDR3. This rearrangement joins TRBV7-9 to TRBJ2-7, with 9 bases lining up with TRBD1. Material: CD4+ or CD8+ T cells sorted from blood, obtained in a trial of the OX40 agonist ivuxolimab. This receptor was taken from an adult with an advanced solid tumor such as melanoma, head and neck, liver or kidney cancer. The CDR3 DNA sequence: TGTGCCAGCAGCCTCATCTTGACAGGGGGGACCTACGAGCAGTACTTC. The encoded protein is CASSLILTGGTYEQYF. The whole variable domain, remainder taken from reference TRBV7-9 and TRBJ2-7, is DTGVSQNPRHKITKRGQNVTFRCDPISEHNRLYWYRQTLGQGPEFLTYFQNEAQLEKSRLLSDRFSAERPKGSFSTLEIQRTEQGDSAMYLCASSLILTGGTYEQYFGPGTRLTVT.